Below, 8 T cell receptor beta chains from the same sample are listed, as sequenced in a study of blood T cell repertoires in COVID-19. Profiling relied on immunoSEQ multiplex PCR, and the TCRdb table lists in-frame clones only, not all of them. This table has roughly 100,000 clones, approximately 80% appearing once. The sequenced material came from peripheral blood. The origin of the receptors is a human donor in a cohort sampled during active or convalescent COVID-19.

The rearrangement joins TRBV2 to TRBJ2-7; no firm D call. This CDR3 is 12 amino acids long. Germline loops: CDR1 SNHLY, CDR2 FYNNEI. Trimming removed 4 bases at V and 3 bases at J, with 7 bases between. CDR3 DNA sequence: TGTGCCAGCAGTGTGAGTTTCTACGAGCAGTACTTC. It translates to CASSVSFYEQYF.

The V and J genes are TRBV29-1 and TRBJ1-4; D unclear. This CDR3 spans 12 amino acids. Germline assignment: CDR1 SQVTM and CDR2 ANQGSEA. V lost 8 bases to trimming and J lost 7 bases, with 14 bases between them. This CDR3 is CSSGLTGEKLFF. CDR3 nucleotide sequence: TGCAGCTCAGGACTCACGGGTGAAAAACTGTTTTTT.

A few counts support this clone. The V and J genes are TRBV6-5 and TRBJ1-1; 11 nucleotides agree with TRBD1. This CDR3 is built from 15 residues. In germline, CDR1 is MNHEY, CDR2 SVGAGI. Trimming took 6 bases from V and 1 from J; bases not matched to a gene: 4. CDR3 sequence reads: CASRGQGAGNTEAFF. CDR3 sequence (DNA): TGTGCCAGCAGAGGACAGGGGGCGGGGAACACTGAAGCTTTCTTT.

The rearrangement links TRBV6-2 or TRBV6-3 to TRBJ2-3, with TRBD2 matching over 16 bases. The V gene's germline CDR1 is MNHEY and CDR2 SVGEGT. Trimming cost V 0 bases and J 0 bases; bases outside gene matches: 3. The CDR3 is made up of 19 amino acids. This chain's CDR3 is CASSYSPGLAGGSTDTQYF. In DNA, the CDR3 is TGTGCCAGCAGTTACTCGCCGGGACTAGCGGGGGGGAGCACAGATACGCAGTATTTT.

The chain carries TRBV19 and TRBJ2-3; D is possibly TRBD2 (7 bases). V was trimmed by 3 bases and J by 1 base, leaving 17 bases between them. CDR1 and CDR2 (germline): LNHDA, SQIVND (reference sequence). The CDR3 has 17 residues. This CDR3 is CASSMLGGVRRTDTQYF. The CDR3 DNA reads TGTGCCAGTAGTATGTTAGGGGGGGTCCGACGCACAGATACGCAGTATTTT.

The V call is TRBV11-3, the J call TRBJ1-5; 7 bases fit TRBD1. Germline V gene sequence: CDR1 SGHNT, CDR2 YENEEA. The CDR3 is made up of 19 amino acids. V lost 1 base, J lost 0 bases, and 12 bases stayed unmatched. CDR3 nucleotides: TGTGCCAGCAGCTTAGTGCCCCCAGACAGGGACCATAGCAATCAGCCCCAGCATTTT. Translating it yields CASSLVPPDRDHSNQPQHF.

The chain carries TRBV7-3 and TRBJ2-2; D perhaps matches TRBD1 (6 bases). The CDR3 contains 13 residues. The germline gives CDR1 SGHTA, CDR2 FQGTGA. Trimming took 5 bases from V and 7 from J, leaving 11 bases between them. The CDR3 spells CASSPKTGGELFF. The CDR3 DNA sequence: TGTGCCAGCAGCCCTAAGACAGGCGGGGAGCTGTTTTTT.

The chain has TRBV6-5 and TRBJ2-3; the match to TRBD1 covers 9 bases. The V gene's germline CDR1 is MNHEY and CDR2 SVGAGI. The CDR3 consists of 16 residues. J lost 5 bases, V lost 2 bases, and 8 bases had no gene match. The CDR3 DNA reads as TGTGCCAGCAGTTACGCATTACAGGGGGCCGGAGATACGCAGTATTTT. Amino acids: CASSYALQGAGDTQYF.